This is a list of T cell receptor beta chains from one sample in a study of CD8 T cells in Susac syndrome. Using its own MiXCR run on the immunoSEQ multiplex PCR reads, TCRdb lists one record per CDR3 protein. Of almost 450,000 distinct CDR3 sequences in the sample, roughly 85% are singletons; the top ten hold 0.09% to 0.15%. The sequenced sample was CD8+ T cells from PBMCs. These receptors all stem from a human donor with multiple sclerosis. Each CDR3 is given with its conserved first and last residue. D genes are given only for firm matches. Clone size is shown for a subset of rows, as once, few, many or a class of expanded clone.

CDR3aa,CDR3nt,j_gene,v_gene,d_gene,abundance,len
CASSPDREAGEQYF,TGTGCCAGCAGCCCCGACAGGGAAGCCGGCGAGCAGTACTTC,TRBJ2-7,TRBV6-5,TRBD1,.,14
CASSLARPGWLGEQYF,TGTGCCAGCAGCTTAGCTCGGCCAGGGTGGTTGGGCGAGCAGTACTTC,TRBJ2-7,TRBV7-9,.,.,16
CASSQVLGRNIQYF,TGCGCCAGCAGCCAAGTGCTTGGCAGAAACATTCAGTACTTC,TRBJ2-4,TRBV4-1,.,.,14
CAISDLAAEDTQYF,TGTGCCATCAGTGACCTAGCGGCGGAAGATACGCAGTATTTT,TRBJ2-3,TRBV10-3,TRBD2,.,14
CASSSSDKGETQYF,TGTGCCAGCAGTTCGTCGGACAAAGGGGAGACCCAGTACTTC,TRBJ2-5,TRBV6-6,.,.,14
CASYRPGPYNSPLHF,TGTGCCAGCTATCGCCCGGGGCCATATAATTCACCCCTCCACTTT,TRBJ1-6,TRBV28,.,.,15
CSVEDRPYGYTF,TGCAGCGTTGAAGACCGGCCCTATGGCTACACCTTC,TRBJ1-2,TRBV29-1,.,.,12
CAWSREGMDTGELFF,TGTGCCTGGAGTAGAGAGGGAATGGACACCGGGGAGCTGTTTTTT,TRBJ2-2,TRBV30,.,once,15
CASSGTGSMAAEQFF,TGTGCCAGCAGCGGAACAGGGTCGATGGCGGCTGAGCAGTTCTTC,TRBJ2-1,TRBV9,.,.,15
CASSFSGRDEQFF,TGTGCCAGCAGTTTTAGCGGACGCGATGAGCAGTTCTTC,TRBJ2-1,TRBV27,.,once,13
CASTSCVGRGTGGCYEQYF,TGTGCCAGCACCTCGTGTGTTGGCAGAGGGACAGGGGGTTGCTACGAGCAGTACTTC,TRBJ2-7,TRBV27,TRBD1,.,19
CASSERGGWGTEAFF,TGTGCCAGCAGTGAGAGGGGGGGATGGGGCACTGAAGCTTTCTTT,TRBJ1-1,TRBV28,.,.,15
CATRSIEGAHTEAFF,TGTGCCACCCGCAGTATAGAGGGGGCGCATACTGAAGCTTTCTTT,TRBJ1-1,TRBV27,TRBD1,.,15
CASSLAGWSYNEQFF,TGTGCCAGCAGTTTAGCGGGATGGTCCTACAATGAGCAGTTCTTC,TRBJ2-1,TRBV27,.,.,15
CASSLDPGAGEKLFF,TGTGCCAGCAGCTTGGATCCGGGGGCGGGTGAAAAACTGTTTTTT,TRBJ1-4,TRBV5-8,.,few,15
CASSEAGGNYGYTF,TGTGCCAGCAGTGAAGCAGGCGGAAACTATGGCTACACCTTC,TRBJ1-2,TRBV2,.,.,14
CASSLVPPGLEGENIQYF,TGTGCCAGCAGCTTGGTTCCCCCGGGACTCGAAGGGGAAAACATTCAGTACTTC,TRBJ2-4,TRBV5-6,.,few,18
CASRRGILAKNIQYF,TGTGCCAGCAGACGGGGGATTCTAGCCAAAAACATTCAGTACTTC,TRBJ2-4,TRBV2,.,.,15
CSARSTEDQPQHF,TGCAGTGCTAGAAGCACGGAGGATCAGCCCCAGCATTTT,TRBJ1-5,TRBV20-1,.,.,13
CSVEDQGDSWVAGGEQYF,TGCAGCGTTGAAGATCAAGGGGACTCATGGGTGGCGGGAGGAGAGCAGTACTTC,TRBJ2-7,TRBV29-1,TRBD2,once,18
CASSLSLLRTDTYNSPLHF,TGTGCCAGCAGTTTATCTTTATTGCGGACAGACACCTATAATTCACCCCTCCACTTT,TRBJ1-6,TRBV12-3/TRBV12-4,.,.,19
CASSEEAGETQYF,TGTGCCAGCAGCGAGGAGGCGGGAGAGACCCAGTACTTC,TRBJ2-5,TRBV14,.,.,13
CAWGGSANTEAFF,TGTGCCTGGGGGGGGTCGGCGAACACTGAAGCTTTCTTT,TRBJ1-1,TRBV30,.,.,13
CASSLSWTGDLLNQPQHF,TGTGCCAGCAGTTTATCTTGGACAGGGGACTTGCTGAATCAGCCCCAGCATTTT,TRBJ1-5,TRBV28,TRBD1,.,18
CASSQVGTVTDTQYF,TGTGCCAGCAGCCAAGTTGGGACGGTCACAGATACGCAGTATTTT,TRBJ2-3,TRBV14,.,few,15
CASSLELAYEQYF,TGTGCCAGCAGCTTAGAACTCGCCTACGAGCAGTACTTC,TRBJ2-7,TRBV7-9,.,few,13
CASSPPFIGAGTGGPEAFF,TGTGCCAGCAGCCCTCCATTTATCGGTGCCGGGACAGGGGGGCCTGAAGCTTTCTTT,TRBJ1-1,TRBV28,TRBD1,.,19
CASRPGGPTEAFF,TGTGCCAGCAGGCCGGGGGGGCCCACTGAAGCTTTCTTT,TRBJ1-1,TRBV27,.,.,13
CSVPFSYEQYF,TGCAGTGTTCCGTTTAGCTACGAGCAGTACTTC,TRBJ2-7,TRBV20-1,.,.,11
CASTPERTSANYEQYF,TGCGCCAGCACCCCCGAAAGGACTAGCGCCAACTACGAGCAGTACTTC,TRBJ2-7,TRBV5-1,TRBD2,.,16
CAIMDREVLVHGYTF,TGTGCCATTATGGACAGGGAGGTTTTAGTGCATGGCTACACCTTC,TRBJ1-2,TRBV10-3,TRBD1,.,15
CASSLLSGGEETQYF,TGTGCCAGCAGCCTCCTGAGCGGGGGGGAGGAGACCCAGTACTTC,TRBJ2-5,TRBV4-2,TRBD2,.,15
CASSLGVGYQETQYF,TGCGCCAGCAGCCTAGGGGTCGGGTACCAAGAGACCCAGTACTTC,TRBJ2-5,TRBV5-1,.,once,15
CSVEVSNYGYTF,TGCAGCGTTGAGGTTAGCAACTATGGCTACACCTTC,TRBJ1-2,TRBV29-1,.,.,12
CASGSNSLNSPLHF,TGTGCCAGCGGTTCTAACTCGCTGAATTCACCCCTCCACTTT,TRBJ1-6,TRBV6-5,.,.,14
CASTPKGRGRGNQPQHF,TGTGCCAGCACCCCCAAGGGGCGGGGACGGGGCAATCAGCCCCAGCATTTT,TRBJ1-5,TRBV14,.,.,17
CASSQDRLTEAFF,TGTGCCAGCAGCCAAGATCGGTTAACTGAAGCTTTCTTT,TRBJ1-1,TRBV14,.,.,13
CASTSGQGFHERFF,TGTGCCAGCACCAGCGGACAGGGGTTTCATGAGCGTTTCTTC,TRBJ2-1,TRBV2,TRBD1,.,14
CASSLGRLAGVGYEQYF,TGTGCCAGCAGCTTAGGGCGGCTAGCGGGAGTAGGCTACGAGCAGTACTTC,TRBJ2-7,TRBV7-8,TRBD2,.,17
CASRARTGILYGYTF,TGTGCCAGCAGAGCAAGGACAGGGATCCTCTATGGCTACACCTTC,TRBJ1-2,TRBV2,TRBD1,few,15